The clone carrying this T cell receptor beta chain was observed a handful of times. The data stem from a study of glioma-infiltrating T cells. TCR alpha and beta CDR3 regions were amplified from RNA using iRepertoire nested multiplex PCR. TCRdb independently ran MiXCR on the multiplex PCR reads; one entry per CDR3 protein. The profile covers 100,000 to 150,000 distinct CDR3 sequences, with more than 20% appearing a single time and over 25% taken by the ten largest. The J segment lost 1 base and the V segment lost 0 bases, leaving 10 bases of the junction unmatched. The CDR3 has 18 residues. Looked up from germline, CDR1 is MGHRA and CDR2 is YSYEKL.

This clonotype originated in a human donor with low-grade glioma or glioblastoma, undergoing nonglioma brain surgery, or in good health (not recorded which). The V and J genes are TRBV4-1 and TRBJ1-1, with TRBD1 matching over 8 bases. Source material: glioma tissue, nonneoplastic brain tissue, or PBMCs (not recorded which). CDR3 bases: TGCGCCAGCAGCCAAGATTCCCCTAGGACAGGGACGAACACTGAAGCTTTCTTT. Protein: CASSQDSPRTGTNTEAFF.